This T cell receptor beta chain is from a study of blood T cell repertoires in COVID-19. Measured with immunoSEQ multiplex PCR; TCRdb has only the in-frame clones, and not every one. The table includes some 110,000 clones, less than 85% detected once. Germline lookup yields CDR1 MDHEN and CDR2 SYDVKM. This CDR3 region has 15 residues. V gave up 5 bases and J gave up 0 bases; unmatched junction bases: 4. This clone was detected a few times. Sequencing input: peripheral blood. This chain joins TRBV28 and TRBJ2-3; 8 positions agree with TRBD1. The clonotype was recovered from a middle-aged man with acute or convalescent COVID-19. The CDR3 here is CASSGTGSSTDTQYF. DNA of the CDR3: TGTGCCAGCAGTGGGACAGGATCCAGCACAGATACGCAGTATTTT.